What follows describes a single T cell receptor (beta chain). The antigen remains undetermined. This specimen comes from a study of monozygotic twins with inflammatory bowel disease. The germline CDR1 and CDR2 sequences are KGHDR and SFDVKD. The CDR3 has 12 amino acids. Each donor gave around 2.5 ml of peripheral blood. Study observations and caveats: A distinction between different T cell subtypes was not possible. Patient repertoires may carry noise from differing immunosuppressive treatments. Similarity of repertoires did not differ between concordant and discordant twins, possibly from limited power.

Reanalyzing the 5' RACE reads, TCRdb keeps one entry per CDR3 protein, without DNA. The sample has a few hundred thousand distinct CDR3 sequences, and its top ten clones hold approximately 2.4%. The sample consisted of blood. The TCR originated in a human donor with ulcerative colitis or Crohn's disease, or a healthy co-twin of an affected twin (not recorded which). The rearrangement joins TRBV24-1 to TRBJ1-2. The CDR3 is CATSDLEEGYTF.